This TCR beta chain was captured by sequencing in a study of post-analysis software for immune sequencing data. The study's findings and limits: Significantly decreased normalized Chao1 diversity was recorded for multiple sclerosis patients relative to controls. Patients had higher frequencies than controls of roughly five TRBV segments, including TRBV5-6, TRBV5-1 and TRBV20-1.

TCR beta libraries were prepared from cDNA with unique molecular identifiers. MiXCR, applied by TCRdb to the PCR reads, yields one record per CDR3 protein. The data show hundreds of thousands of distinct CDR3 sequences, with about 53% seen just once and about 4.5% held by the top ten. The CDR3 has 13 amino acids. Trimming took 2 bases from V and 2 from J, leaving 5 bases between them. A word on this clonotype: Antigen unknown.

The sequencing sample was made of blood. This TCR was sampled from a girl between 5 and 17 years old with multiple sclerosis. V and J are TRBV12-3 or TRBV12-4 and TRBJ2-3, with D maybe TRBD2 (5 bases). The CDR3 DNA sequence: TGTGCCAGCAGTTTACTAGCCACAGATACGCAGTATTTT. Its protein is CASSLLATDTQYF.